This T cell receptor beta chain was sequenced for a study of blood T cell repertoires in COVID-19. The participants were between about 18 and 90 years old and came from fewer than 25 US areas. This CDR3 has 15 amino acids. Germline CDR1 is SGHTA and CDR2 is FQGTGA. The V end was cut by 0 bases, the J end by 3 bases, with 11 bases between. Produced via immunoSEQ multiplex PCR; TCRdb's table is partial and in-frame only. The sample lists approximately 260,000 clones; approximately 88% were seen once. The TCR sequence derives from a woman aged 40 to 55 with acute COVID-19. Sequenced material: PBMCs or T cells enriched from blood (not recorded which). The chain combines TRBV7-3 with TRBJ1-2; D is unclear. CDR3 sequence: CASSLTAGIDYGYTF. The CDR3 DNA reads TGTGCCAGCAGCTTAACGGCGGGGATCGACTATGGCTACACCTTC.